One sample yielded the 21 T cell receptor beta chains listed below, sequenced in a study of cytomegalovirus exposure and HLA in healthy donors. Produced via immunoSEQ multiplex PCR; TCRdb's table is partial and in-frame only. The sample carries 40,000 to 60,000 clones, about 94% recorded once. The sequenced sample was PBMCs. These receptors came from a woman aged 18-29 years in good health and CMV-seropositive.

This rearrangement joins TRBV19 to TRBJ2-1, with 9 bases lining up with TRBD2. J lost 4 bases, V lost 1 base, and 2 bases had no gene match. This CDR3 contains 15 residues. Germline V CDR1 and CDR2: LNHDA, SQIVND (reference sequence). CDR3 coding DNA: TGTGCCAGTAGTATAGCACTAGCGGGTTACAATGAGCAGTTCTTC. Encoded protein: CASSIALAGYNEQFF.

J is TRBJ2-2 and V is TRBV9; TRBD2 agrees at 14 bases. Germline V CDR1 and CDR2: SGDLS, YYNGEE. Unmatched junction bases numbered 8, after V lost 0 bases and J lost 4 bases. The length of the CDR3 is 19 residues. The CDR3 region has the DNA TGTGCCAGCAGCGTAGTGGGGACTAGCGGGAGCCCGCTCACCGGGGAGCTGTTTTTT. Protein product: CASSVVGTSGSPLTGELFF.

The chain recombines TRBV29-1 with TRBJ2-3; D is unresolved. Germline CDR1 reads SQVTM; CDR2 reads ANQGSEA. V shed 7 bases and J shed 1 base, with 9 bases lying between them. This CDR3 is built from 12 residues. The CDR3 nucleotides read TGCAGCGCCGCCGTAGGCACAGATACGCAGTATTTT. Its translation: CSAAVGTDTQYF.

This rearrangement joins TRBV15 to TRBJ1-5; D is possibly TRBD1 (5 bases). The CDR3 runs 16 residues. V was cut by 1 base and J by 0 bases, with 10 bases left in between. Germline CDR1 is LNHNV and CDR2 is YYDKDF (reference sequence). This CDR3 reads CATSRGFRDSNQPQHF. For the CDR3, the DNA is TGTGCCACCAGCAGAGGCTTCAGGGATAGCAATCAGCCCCAGCATTTT.

This clone was counted a single time. V is TRBV5-1 and J is TRBJ2-3; D is possibly TRBD1 (5 bases). Germline CDR1 reads SGHRS; CDR2 reads YFSETQ. V was cut by 1 base and J by 5 bases, with 11 bases left in between. The length of the CDR3 is 14 residues. Here the CDR3 DNA reads TGCGCCAGCAGCTTGAGATCCAGGGTAGATACGCAGTATTTT. Translation gives CASSLRSRVDTQYF.

The V call is TRBV6-5, the J call TRBJ2-5; D may be TRBD1 (5 bases). Germline V lookup: CDR1 MNHEY, CDR2 SVGAGI. The CDR3 is 14 amino acids. The ends were cut back, 6 bases at V and 0 bases at J, with 11 bases in the middle. The DNA for the CDR3 is TGTGCCAGCAGCGTGCGACAGCACCAAGAGACCCAGTACTTC. The encoded protein is CASSVRQHQETQYF.

This chain links TRBV20-1 with TRBJ2-5; D is unclear. From germline, CDR1 is DFQATT and CDR2 SNEGSKA (reference sequence). CDR3 length: 10 residues. The V end lost 5 bases, the J end lost 5 bases, and 6 bases lay between the germline ends. The CDR3 coding sequence is TGCAGTGCTGGCTGGGAGACCCAGTACTTC. Translating it yields CSAGWETQYF.

This chain uses TRBV5-1 with TRBJ2-6; TRBD1 aligns across 9 bases. The CDR3 consists of 15 residues. V was pared by 6 bases and J by 1 base, with 2 bases of the junction left unmatched. CDR1 and CDR2 from the germline V gene are SGHRS and YFSETQ. CDR3 nucleotides: TGCGCCAGCACGGACAGGGGTTCTGGGGCCAACGTCCTGACTTTC. Its protein product is CASTDRGSGANVLTF.

This clone was seen a handful of times. This chain joins TRBV5-1 and TRBJ2-1; D may be TRBD1 (6 bases). Per the germline V gene, CDR1 is SGHRS and CDR2 is YFSETQ. The CDR3 has 14 amino acids. Trimming cost V 2 bases and J 5 bases, with 11 bases left between them. The CDR3 here is CASSFGTHNNEQFF. The CDR3 DNA follows: TGCGCCAGCAGCTTTGGGACACATAACAATGAGCAGTTCTTC.

The V gene is TRBV6-1, the J gene TRBJ2-4; unclear D gene. CDR1 is MNHNS, CDR2 SASEGT, per germline. CDR3 size: 11 residues. V dropped 11 bases and J dropped 2 bases, with 7 bases sitting between them. The CDR3, as DNA: TGTGCCTCTATTACCAAAAACATTCAGTACTTC. Translating it yields CASITKNIQYF.

V gene TRBV6-1 combines with J gene TRBJ2-6; possibly TRBD1 for D (7 bases). Trimming removed 5 bases from V and 2 bases from J, with 10 bases in between. Germline V gene lookup returns CDR1 MNHNS and CDR2 SASEGT. This CDR3 spans 15 amino acids. The CDR3 DNA is TGTGCCAGCAGTTTCAGGGGGGCTGGGGCCAACGTCCTGACTTTC. Protein sequence: CASSFRGAGANVLTF.

Comment on this clone: At one end the junction does not follow the germline gene, possibly because of a read error. The chain links TRBV7-7 to TRBJ2-2; D call uncertain. CDR1 SSHAT and CDR2 FNYEAQ come from the germline V gene (reference sequence). This CDR3 comprises 13 residues. The CDR3 region is CASSLDVAGELFF. CDR3 DNA: TGTGCTAGCAGCTTAGATGTCGCCGGGGAGCTGTTTTTT.

The chain has TRBV5-4 and TRBJ1-1, with D perhaps TRBD1 (5 bases). Germline CDR1 reads SGHNT; CDR2 reads YYREEE (reference sequence). The CDR3 is 16 amino acids. V gave up 0 bases and J gave up 0 bases, with 12 bases separating them. Here the CDR3 reads CASSLGQISMNTEAFF. DNA for the CDR3: TGTGCCAGCAGCTTGGGACAGATTAGCATGAACACTGAAGCTTTCTTT.

The chain links TRBV5-1 to TRBJ2-7; D perhaps matches TRBD2 (6 bases). CDR3 size: 17 residues. Germline CDR1 reads SGHRS; CDR2 reads YFSETQ. V was pared by 0 bases and J by 1 base, with 17 bases between. CDR3 sequence reads: CASSLDVGGTLSYEQYF. CDR3 sequence (DNA): TGCGCCAGCAGCTTGGATGTGGGAGGCACTTTATCCTACGAGCAGTACTTC.

The V and J genes are TRBV6-1 and TRBJ1-3; 10 nucleotides align to TRBD1. V lost 4 bases, J lost 4 bases, and 4 bases stayed unmatched. Germline V lookup: CDR1 MNHNS, CDR2 SASEGT. There are 15 residues in the CDR3. For the CDR3, the DNA is TGTGCCAGCAGTGGGACAGGGGGTTCAGGAAACACCATATATTTT. Translated: CASSGTGGSGNTIYF.

The chain employs TRBV5-5 and TRBJ2-5; no definite D call. V was trimmed by 4 bases and J by 5 bases, leaving 18 bases between them. This CDR3 comprises 15 residues. Germline CDR1 is SGHKS and CDR2 is YYEKEE (reference sequence). Here the CDR3 DNA reads TGTGCCAGCAGCCCGGAAGATTGGCCCGGGGAGACCCAGTACTTC. As protein: CASSPEDWPGETQYF.

The genes are TRBV30 and TRBJ2-7, with 7 nucleotides matching TRBD1. The ends lost 4 bases at V and 2 bases at J; junction bases unmatched: 5. Germline values: CDR1 GTSNPN, CDR2 SVGIG (reference sequence). The CDR3 is 13 amino acids. CDR3 DNA: TGTGCCTGGATGAGACAGGGCGCCTACGAGCAGTACTTC. It codes for CAWMRQGAYEQYF.

This clone was seen once. The chain combines TRBV10-1 with TRBJ1-1, with 12 nucleotides matching TRBD1. Trimming at V came to 6 bases and at J to 6 bases, leaving 8 bases not matched to a gene. Germline CDR1 WNHNN, CDR2 SYGVQD (reference sequence). The CDR3 runs to 15 residues. The CDR3 coding sequence is TGCGCCAGCAGCCCCGGGACAGGGGGCGCGGCTGAAGCTTTCTTT. Translated: CASSPGTGGAAEAFF.

V and J are TRBV11-3 and TRBJ2-1; 10 nucleotides line up with TRBD2. After removal of 5 bases from V and 5 bases from J, the junction contained 9 bases not matched to a gene. Germline values: CDR1 SGHNT, CDR2 YENEEA. The CDR3 has 16 amino acids. This CDR3 is CASSTPWTSGNNEQFF. The CDR3 bases are TGTGCCAGCAGCACGCCCTGGACTAGCGGAAACAATGAGCAGTTCTTC.

The chain carries TRBV30 and TRBJ2-7; TRBD2 matches 9 bases. The CDR3 loop spans 13 amino acids. Germline values: CDR1 GTSNPN, CDR2 SVGIG (reference sequence). The trim removed 1 base at V and 6 bases at J, leaving 4 bases unmatched. The CDR3 bases are TGTGCCTGGAGTGCTAGCGGGATTGGCGAGCAGTACTTC. Residues: CAWSASGIGEQYF.

The chain uses TRBV5-1 and TRBJ2-5; maybe TRBD1 (6 bases). Trimming cost V 4 bases and J 2 bases, with 12 bases left between them. The CDR3 extends over 14 amino acids. Germline-derived CDR1 and CDR2 are SGHRS and YFSETQ. CDR3 residues: CASSTATGQETQYF. Here the CDR3 DNA reads TGCGCCAGCAGCACGGCGACAGGACAAGAGACCCAGTACTTC.